This is a list of T cell receptor beta chains from one sample in a study of cytomegalovirus exposure and HLA in healthy donors. Only in-frame clones appear in the TCRdb table, and some are missing; sequencing was by immunoSEQ multiplex PCR. The repertoire has 100,000 to 150,000 clones, around 80% of them found once; the top ten carry 1.1%. Sample: PBMCs. Source of these receptors: a young woman in good health and CMV-seronegative. CDR3s include the opening cysteine and the closing phenylalanine or tryptophan. The D gene is left open where the match is weak. The size of a clone is reported for some rows only, either as once, few or many, or as a class for expanded clones.

cdr3_nt	cdr3_aa	d_call	cdr3_length	clone_size	v_call	j_call
TGTGCCAGCAGCTTAGCGATGGGACAGGGATTCTACGAGCAGTACTTC	CASSLAMGQGFYEQYF	TRBD1	16	NA	TRBV7-2	TRBJ2-7
TGCGCCAGCAGCTTGCAGACTAGCGGGAGTGGCGAGCAGTACTTC	CASSLQTSGSGEQYF	TRBD2	15	NA	TRBV5-1	TRBJ2-7
TGTGCCAGTAAGAATCCCGGGACAGGGGATAGCAATCAGCCCCAGCATTTT	CASKNPGTGDSNQPQHF	TRBD1	17	NA	TRBV19	TRBJ1-5
TGTGCCAGCGGGGGGGAGACCCAGTACTTC	CASGGETQYF	NA	10	few	TRBV2	TRBJ2-5
TGTGCCAGCACCAGAGGGTCAACTAATGAAAAACTGTTTTTT	CASTRGSTNEKLFF	NA	14	few	TRBV11-1	TRBJ1-4
TGTGCCAGCAGCTTATTCACGGGGGATTCCTACGAGCAGTACTTC	CASSLFTGDSYEQYF	NA	15	NA	TRBV7-6	TRBJ2-7
TGTGCCATTGCGGCCCCGAACACTGAAGCTTTCTTT	CAIAAPNTEAFF	NA	12	NA	TRBV11-3	TRBJ1-1
TGTGCCAGCAGCCTGACCGGGACAGTAGCTGGCTACACCTTC	CASSLTGTVAGYTF	TRBD1	14	NA	TRBV2	TRBJ1-2
TGTGCCAGCAGCGTAGAGACTTACAATGAGCAGTTCTTC	CASSVETYNEQFF	NA	13	NA	TRBV9	TRBJ2-1
TGTGCCAGCGGACTTACGTACCAAGAGACCCAGTACTTC	CASGLTYQETQYF	NA	13	NA	TRBV6-5	TRBJ2-5
TGTGCCAGTACCCGGGGGAGCACAGATACGCAGTATTTT	CASTRGSTDTQYF	NA	13	NA	TRBV19	TRBJ2-3
TGTGCCAGCAGCACCTTACAGGGGACCTACGAGCAGTACTTC	CASSTLQGTYEQYF	TRBD1	14	NA	TRBV7-9	TRBJ2-7
TGTGCCAGCAGCCGGGGTACTGGGACTAGCGGGAGAGTTGAGCAGTTCTTC	CASSRGTGTSGRVEQFF	TRBD2	17	NA	TRBV7-8	TRBJ2-1
TGTGCCAGCAGCTTTGACAGGCAAGAGACCCAGTACTTC	CASSFDRQETQYF	NA	13	NA	TRBV11-3	TRBJ2-5
TGCGCCAGCAGCCAAACAGGACTAGCGGGGCCCCGCACAGATACGCAGTATTTT	CASSQTGLAGPRTDTQYF	TRBD2	18	NA	TRBV4-1	TRBJ2-3
TGCGCCAGCAGCCAAGCGTCCCTCAATGAAAAACTGTTTTTT	CASSQASLNEKLFF	NA	14	NA	TRBV4-1	TRBJ1-4
TGTGCCAGCAGCTTAGATGTGGCGGGGGGGCTTCCCGGGGAGCTGTTTTTT	CASSLDVAGGLPGELFF	TRBD2	17	NA	TRBV7-8	TRBJ2-2
TGTGCCTGGAGTGTACCTGGGCCATACGCCGACCAGCCCCAGCATTTT	CAWSVPGPYADQPQHF	NA	16	NA	TRBV30	TRBJ1-5
TGCGCCAGCAGCCAAGATCGTGGGACAGGTTCCGCAGATACGCAGTATTTT	CASSQDRGTGSADTQYF	TRBD1	17	NA	TRBV4-1	TRBJ2-3
TGTGCCAGCAGGAACATCGGGGAGCTGTTTTTT	CASRNIGELFF	NA	11	NA	TRBV2	TRBJ2-2
TGCAGCGTTGAAGTATCTCCAGGATCCCATGGCTACACCTTC	CSVEVSPGSHGYTF	NA	14	NA	TRBV29-1	TRBJ1-2
TGTGCCAGCAGCCTCGGGATCTACGAGCAGTACTTC	CASSLGIYEQYF	NA	12	NA	TRBV2	TRBJ2-7
TGTGCCAGCAGCCCACAGGGGGCAAAACTGTTTTTT	CASSPQGAKLFF	TRBD1	12	once	TRBV11-2	TRBJ1-4
TGTGCCAGCAGCAAAGCTGGCCTTCGTGGTATCCTGGCTGACGGTAAACAGGAAAAGAGGACCCAGTACTTC	CASSKAGLRGILADGKQEKRTQYF	NA	24	NA	TRBV21-1	TRBJ2-5
TGTGCCAGCGCAGACAGGGCCTCTGGAAACACCATATATTTT	CASADRASGNTIYF	TRBD1	14	NA	TRBV27	TRBJ1-3
TGCAGCGTCCAACCGGGACAGGGGGAGTGGGACTATGGCTACACCTTC	CSVQPGQGEWDYGYTF	TRBD1	16	NA	TRBV29-1	TRBJ1-2
TGTGCCAGCAGCCAAGACGGAACGACTTACAATGAGCAGTTCTTC	CASSQDGTTYNEQFF	NA	15	NA	TRBV5-4	TRBJ2-1
TGTGCCAGCAGCACGCAGGGGAGCACTGAAGCTTTCTTT	CASSTQGSTEAFF	NA	13	NA	TRBV7-9	TRBJ1-1